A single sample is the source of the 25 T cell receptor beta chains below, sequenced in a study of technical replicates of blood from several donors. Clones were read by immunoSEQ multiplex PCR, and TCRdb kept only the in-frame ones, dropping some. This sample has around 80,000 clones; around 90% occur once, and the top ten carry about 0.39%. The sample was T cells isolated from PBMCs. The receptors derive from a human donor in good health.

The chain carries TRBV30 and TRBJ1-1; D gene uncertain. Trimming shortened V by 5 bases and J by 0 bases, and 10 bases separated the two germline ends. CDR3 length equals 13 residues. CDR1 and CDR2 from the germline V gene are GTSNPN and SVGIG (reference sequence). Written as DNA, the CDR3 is TGTGCCTGGGAAAGAACTATGAACACTGAAGCTTTCTTT. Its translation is CAWERTMNTEAFF.

CDR3: CASSIRFQPQHF. The CDR3 DNA follows: TGTGCCAGTAGTATCAGATTTCAGCCCCAGCATTTT. The chain has TRBV19 and TRBJ1-5; no reliable D call. The CDR3 is 12 residues long. The germline V gene encodes CDR1 LNHDA and CDR2 SQIVND (reference sequence). V shed 3 bases and J shed 6 bases, with 6 bases lying between them.

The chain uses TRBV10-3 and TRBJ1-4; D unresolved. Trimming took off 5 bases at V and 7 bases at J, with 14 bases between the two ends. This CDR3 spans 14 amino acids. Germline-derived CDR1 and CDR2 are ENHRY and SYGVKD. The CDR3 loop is CAISHQESGEKLFF. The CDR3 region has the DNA TGTGCCATCAGTCATCAGGAATCAGGTGAAAAACTGTTTTTT.

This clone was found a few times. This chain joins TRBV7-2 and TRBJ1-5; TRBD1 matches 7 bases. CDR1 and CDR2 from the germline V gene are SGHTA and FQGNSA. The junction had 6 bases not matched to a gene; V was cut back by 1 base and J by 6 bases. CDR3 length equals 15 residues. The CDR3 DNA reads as TGTGCCAGCAGCTTAGGAGGGGGACAGATTCAGCCCCAGCATTTT. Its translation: CASSLGGGQIQPQHF.

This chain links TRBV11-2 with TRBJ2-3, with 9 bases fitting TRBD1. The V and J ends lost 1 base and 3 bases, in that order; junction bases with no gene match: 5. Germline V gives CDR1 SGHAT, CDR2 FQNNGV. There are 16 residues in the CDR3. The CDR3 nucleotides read TGTGCCAGCAGCTTAGGGCCCGGGACAGGGACAGATACGCAGTATTTT. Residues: CASSLGPGTGTDTQYF.

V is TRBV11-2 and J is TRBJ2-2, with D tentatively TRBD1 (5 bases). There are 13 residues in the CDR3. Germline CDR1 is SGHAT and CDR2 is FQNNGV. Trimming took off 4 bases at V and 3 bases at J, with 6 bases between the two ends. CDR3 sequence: CASSSQDTGELFF. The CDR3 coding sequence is TGTGCCAGCAGCTCACAGGACACCGGGGAGCTGTTTTTT.

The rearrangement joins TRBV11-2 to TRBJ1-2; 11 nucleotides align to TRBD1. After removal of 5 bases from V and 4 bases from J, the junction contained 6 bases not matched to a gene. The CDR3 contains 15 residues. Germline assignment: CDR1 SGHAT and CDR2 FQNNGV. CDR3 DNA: TGTGCCAGCAGCATAAGGACAGGGGGCTTCTATGGCTACACCTTC. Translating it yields CASSIRTGGFYGYTF.

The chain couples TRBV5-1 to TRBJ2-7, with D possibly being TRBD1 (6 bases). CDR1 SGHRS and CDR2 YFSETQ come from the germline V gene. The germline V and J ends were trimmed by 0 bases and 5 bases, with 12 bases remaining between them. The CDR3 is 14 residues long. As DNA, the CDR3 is TGCGCCAGCAGCTTGGAAGGACAGCGCCACGAGCAGTACTTC. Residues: CASSLEGQRHEQYF.

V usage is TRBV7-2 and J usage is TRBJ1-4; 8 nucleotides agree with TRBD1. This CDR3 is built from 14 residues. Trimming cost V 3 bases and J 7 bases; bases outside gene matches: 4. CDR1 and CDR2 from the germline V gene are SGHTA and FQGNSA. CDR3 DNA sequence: TGTGCCAGCAGCTTTACAGGGGGTTTTGAAAAACTGTTTTTT. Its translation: CASSFTGGFEKLFF.

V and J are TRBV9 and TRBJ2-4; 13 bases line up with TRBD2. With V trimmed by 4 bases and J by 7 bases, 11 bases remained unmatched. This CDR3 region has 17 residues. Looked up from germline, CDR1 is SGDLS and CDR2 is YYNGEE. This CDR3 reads CASSLYRTSGRTNIQYF. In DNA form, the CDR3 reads TGTGCCAGCAGCCTTTATAGGACTAGCGGGAGAACTAACATTCAGTACTTC.

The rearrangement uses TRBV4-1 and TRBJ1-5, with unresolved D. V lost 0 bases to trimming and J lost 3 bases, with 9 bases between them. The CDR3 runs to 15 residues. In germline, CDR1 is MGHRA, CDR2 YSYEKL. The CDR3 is CASSQEFGSNQPQHF. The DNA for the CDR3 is TGCGCCAGCAGCCAAGAGTTCGGGTCCAATCAGCCCCAGCATTTT.

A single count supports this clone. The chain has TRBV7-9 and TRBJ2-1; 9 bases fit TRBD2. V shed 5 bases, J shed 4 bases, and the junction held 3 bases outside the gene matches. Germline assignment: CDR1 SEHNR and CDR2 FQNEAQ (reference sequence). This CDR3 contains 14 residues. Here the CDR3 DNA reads TGTGCCAGCAGCCCAAGCGGGAGGTACAATGAGCAGTTCTTC. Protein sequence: CASSPSGRYNEQFF.

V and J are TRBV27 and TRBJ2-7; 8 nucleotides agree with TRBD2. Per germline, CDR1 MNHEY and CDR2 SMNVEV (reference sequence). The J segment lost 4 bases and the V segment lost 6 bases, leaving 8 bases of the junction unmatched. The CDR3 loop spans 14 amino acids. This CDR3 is CASSSTGGDYEQYF. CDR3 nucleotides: TGTGCCAGCAGCTCCACGGGGGGGGATTACGAGCAGTACTTC.

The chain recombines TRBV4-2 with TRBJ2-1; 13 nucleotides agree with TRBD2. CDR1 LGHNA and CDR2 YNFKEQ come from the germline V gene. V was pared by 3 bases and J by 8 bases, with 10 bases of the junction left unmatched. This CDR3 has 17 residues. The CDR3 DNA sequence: TGTGCCAGCAGCCAGGTACTAGCGGGAGGGCTTCGGCATGAGCAGTTCTTC. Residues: CASSQVLAGGLRHEQFF.

The CDR3 protein is CASSFGQGTITGQYF. The CDR3 DNA sequence: TGTGCCAGCAGTTTTGGACAGGGGACCATCACCGGGCAGTACTTC. The gene calls are TRBV28 and TRBJ2-7; 9 bases fit TRBD1. This CDR3 has 15 amino acids. The V segment lost 3 bases and the J segment 9 bases; nucleotides outside the gene matches: 12. Germline V gives CDR1 MDHEN, CDR2 SYDVKM.

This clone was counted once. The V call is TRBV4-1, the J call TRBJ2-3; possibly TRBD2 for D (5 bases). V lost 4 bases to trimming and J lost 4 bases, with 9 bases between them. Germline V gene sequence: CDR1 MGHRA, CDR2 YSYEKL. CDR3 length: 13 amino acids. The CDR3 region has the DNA TGCGCCAGCAGCCTAGCGACCGCAGATACGCAGTATTTT. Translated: CASSLATADTQYF.

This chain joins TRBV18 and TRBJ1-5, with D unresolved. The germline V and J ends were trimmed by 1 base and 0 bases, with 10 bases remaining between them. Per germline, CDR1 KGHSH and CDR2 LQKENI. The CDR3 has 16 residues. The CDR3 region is CASSPLPGSSNQPQHF. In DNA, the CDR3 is TGTGCCAGCTCACCACTTCCGGGGTCTAGCAATCAGCCCCAGCATTTT.

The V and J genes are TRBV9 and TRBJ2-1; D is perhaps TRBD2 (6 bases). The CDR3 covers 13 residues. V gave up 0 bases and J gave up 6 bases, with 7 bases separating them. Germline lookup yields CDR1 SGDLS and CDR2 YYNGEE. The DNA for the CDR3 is TGTGCCAGCAGCGTAGCCGGGGGCAATGAGCAGTTCTTC. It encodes CASSVAGGNEQFF. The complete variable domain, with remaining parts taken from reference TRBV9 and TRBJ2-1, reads DSGVTQTPKHLITATGQRVTLRCSPRSGDLSVYWYQQSLDQGLQFLIQYYNGEERAKGNILERFSAQQFPDLHSELNLSSLELGDSALYFCASSVAGGNEQFFGPGTRLTVL.

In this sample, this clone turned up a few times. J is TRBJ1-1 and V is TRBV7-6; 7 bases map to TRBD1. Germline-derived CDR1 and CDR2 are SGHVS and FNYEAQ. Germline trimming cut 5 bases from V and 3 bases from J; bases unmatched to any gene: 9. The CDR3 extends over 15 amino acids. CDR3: CASSPEGAPHTEAFF. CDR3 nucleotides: TGTGCCAGCAGCCCGGAGGGGGCGCCTCACACTGAAGCTTTCTTT.

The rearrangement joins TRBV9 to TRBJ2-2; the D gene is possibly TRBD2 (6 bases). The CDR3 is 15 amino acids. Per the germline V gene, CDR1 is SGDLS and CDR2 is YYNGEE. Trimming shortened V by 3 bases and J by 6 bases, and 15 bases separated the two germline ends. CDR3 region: CASSEWGEYSGELFF. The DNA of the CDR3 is TGTGCCAGCAGCGAGTGGGGGGAATATTCCGGGGAGCTGTTTTTT.

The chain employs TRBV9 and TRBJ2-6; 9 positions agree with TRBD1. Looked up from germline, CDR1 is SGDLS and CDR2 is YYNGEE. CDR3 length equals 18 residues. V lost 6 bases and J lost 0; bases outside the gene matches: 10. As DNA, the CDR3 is TGTGCCAGCAACAGCCCCCGGGACAGGGCCTCTGGGGCCAACGTCCTGACTTTC. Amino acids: CASNSPRDRASGANVLTF.

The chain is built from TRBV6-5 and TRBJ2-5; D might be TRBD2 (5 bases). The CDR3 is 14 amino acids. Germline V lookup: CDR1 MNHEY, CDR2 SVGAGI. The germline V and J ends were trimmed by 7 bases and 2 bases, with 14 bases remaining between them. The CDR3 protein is CASTPPSGQETQYF. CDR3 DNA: TGTGCCAGCACCCCTCCGAGCGGACAAGAGACCCAGTACTTC.

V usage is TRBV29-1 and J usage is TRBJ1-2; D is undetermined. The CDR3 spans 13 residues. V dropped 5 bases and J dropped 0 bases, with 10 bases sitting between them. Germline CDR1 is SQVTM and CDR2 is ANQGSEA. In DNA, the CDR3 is TGCAGCGTTACTGGCGGAACTAACTATGGCTACACCTTC. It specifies CSVTGGTNYGYTF.

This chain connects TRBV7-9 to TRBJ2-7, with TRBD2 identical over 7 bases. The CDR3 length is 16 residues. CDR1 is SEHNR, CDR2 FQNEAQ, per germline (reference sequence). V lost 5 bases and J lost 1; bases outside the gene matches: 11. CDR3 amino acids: CASSGPIGAGSYEQYF. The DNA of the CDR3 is TGTGCCAGCAGCGGGCCTATAGGAGCGGGATCCTACGAGCAGTACTTC.

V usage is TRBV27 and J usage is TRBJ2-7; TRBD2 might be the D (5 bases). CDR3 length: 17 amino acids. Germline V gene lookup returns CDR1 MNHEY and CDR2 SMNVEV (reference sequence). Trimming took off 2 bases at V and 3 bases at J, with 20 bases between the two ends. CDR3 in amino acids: CASSLKDSRFSLYEQYF. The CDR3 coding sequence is TGTGCCAGCAGTTTAAAGGACTCAAGGTTTTCCCTCTACGAGCAGTACTTC.